Presented here are 13 T cell receptor beta chains from one specimen sequenced in a study of T cell responses to AZD1222 COVID-19 vaccine. Here immunoSEQ multiplex PCR was the method, and the copy in TCRdb shows in-frame clones only, minus some. The data show about 86,000 clones, with about 88% seen just once and less than 3.5% held by the top ten. Specimen: peripheral blood, collected on day 0 of AZD1222 vaccination. The receptors here all came from an adult in good health.

This clone has just a few counts. The chain is built from TRBV7-9 and TRBJ2-7; D gene unclear. This CDR3 comprises 14 residues. Germline CDR1 is SEHNR and CDR2 is FQNEAQ (reference sequence). The ends were cut back, 8 bases at V and 0 bases at J, with 14 bases in the middle. The CDR3 loop is CASGPQGHSYEQYF. CDR3 sequence (DNA): TGTGCCAGCGGTCCCCAAGGCCACTCCTACGAGCAGTACTTC.

The chain employs TRBV7-2 and TRBJ1-5; D might be TRBD1 (6 bases). The V gene lost 4 bases and the J gene lost 4 bases, with 14 bases spanning the gap. The CDR3 contains 15 residues. Germline lookup yields CDR1 SGHTA and CDR2 FQGNSA. CDR3 in amino acids: CASSSPDRLNQPQHF. CDR3 DNA sequence: TGTGCCAGCAGCTCCCCAGACAGGCTGAATCAGCCCCAGCATTTT.

The chain carries TRBV6-1 and TRBJ1-1; 7 bases are shared with TRBD1. The CDR3 covers 13 residues. V shed 2 bases, J shed 5 bases, and the junction held 2 bases outside the gene matches. Germline CDR1 is MNHNS and CDR2 is SASEGT. The CDR3 nucleotides are TGTGCCAGCAGTGAACGACAGGGAACTGAAGCTTTCTTT. Translated, it gives CASSERQGTEAFF.

The DNA of the CDR3 is TGTGCCAGTAGTATAGTCGGGGGCCGGAATGAGCAGTTCTTC. It yields the protein CASSIVGGRNEQFF. The V call is TRBV19, the J call TRBJ2-1, with D perhaps being TRBD1 or TRBD2 (6 bases each). V was shortened by 1 base and J by 7 bases, with 11 bases between the two germline ends. CDR1 and CDR2 (germline): LNHDA, SQIVND (reference sequence). This CDR3 has 14 residues.

This chain connects TRBV7-3 to TRBJ2-7, with TRBD1 as a possible D gene (8 bases). Trimming left V 5 bases short and J 4 bases short, with 12 bases between. The CDR3 is 13 residues long. Germline CDR1 is SGHTA and CDR2 is FQGTGA. In DNA, the CDR3 is TGTGCCAGCAGCCCACAGGGGGGGTACGAGCAGTACTTC. It specifies CASSPQGGYEQYF. The variable domain in full, completed from reference TRBV7-3 and TRBJ2-7, reads GAGVSQTPSNKVTEKGKYVELRCDPISGHTALYWYRQSLGQGPEFLIYFQGTGAADDSGLPNDRFFAVRPEGSVSTLKIQRTERGDSAVYLCASSPQGGYEQYFGPGTRLTVT.

This clone has a single count. The CDR3: CASSLSPRDEQFF. The CDR3 DNA is TGCGCCAGCAGCCTCTCTCCTCGCGATGAGCAGTTCTTC. This chain uses TRBV5-1 with TRBJ2-1; D unresolved. Germline CDR1 and CDR2: SGHRS and YFSETQ. This CDR3 comprises 13 residues. V gave up 4 bases and J gave up 8 bases, with 13 bases separating them.

Only a few counts were recorded for this clone. The chain employs TRBV12-3 or TRBV12-4 and TRBJ2-3; the D gene is possibly TRBD1 (6 bases). V shed 8 bases and J shed 6 bases, with 15 bases lying between them. The CDR3 spans 13 residues. The CDR3, as DNA: TGTGCCAGCTCCTCGACCCAGGGGGATACGCAGTATTTT. As protein: CASSSTQGDTQYF.

Of note for this clone: The sample has other DNA sequences that encode this CDR3 too. This chain connects TRBV6-1 to TRBJ2-7; D gene ambiguous. From germline, CDR1 is MNHNS and CDR2 SASEGT. V lost 3 bases to trimming and J lost 3 bases, with 3 bases between them. There are 11 residues in the CDR3. The CDR3 reads CASSDSYEQYF. CDR3 nucleotides: TGTGCCAGCAGTGACAGCTACGAGCAGTACTTC.

The chain uses TRBV5-7 and TRBJ2-2, with 9 bases lining up with TRBD1. TRBV5-7 is designated an ORF whose function remains uncertain. The CDR3 runs to 17 residues. Trimming took 2 bases from V and 6 from J; bases not matched to a gene: 11. Written as DNA, the CDR3 is TGTGCCAGCAGCTTACTCTGGGGACAGGGAGGTTCCGGGGAGCTGTTTTTT. Translation gives CASSLLWGQGGSGELFF.

This chain connects TRBV19 to TRBJ1-1; D is ambiguous. This CDR3 has 12 amino acids. Trimming shortened V by 4 bases and J by 8 bases, and 11 bases separated the two germline ends. Germline CDR1 LNHDA, CDR2 SQIVND (reference sequence). The CDR3 spells CASSTYTGEAFF. The DNA for the CDR3 is TGTGCCAGTAGTACCTACACGGGAGAAGCTTTCTTT.

The rearrangement joins TRBV18 to TRBJ1-1; D remains unclear. The length of the CDR3 is 17 residues. V was clipped by 4 bases and J by 1 base, with 19 bases between them. Germline CDR1 and CDR2: KGHSH and LQKENI. The chain's CDR3 is CASSLPGGSVGNTEAFF. The CDR3 coding sequence is TGTGCCAGCTCACTCCCCGGTGGGTCCGTCGGGAACACTGAAGCTTTCTTT.

This sequence joins TRBV12-3 or TRBV12-4 and TRBJ1-2; D is undetermined. Trimming shortened V by 4 bases and J by 5 bases, and 11 bases separated the two germline ends. The CDR3 totals 13 residues. CDR3 loop: CASSSGPIYGYTF. As DNA, the CDR3 is TGTGCCAGCAGTTCCGGCCCAATATATGGCTACACCTTC.

The J gene is TRBJ1-4, the V gene TRBV6-5; TRBD1 matches at 9 bases. Germline-derived CDR1 and CDR2 are MNHEY and SVGAGI. CDR3 length: 13 amino acids. Trimming removed 6 bases from V and 8 bases from J; junction bases left unmatched: 4. CDR3 in DNA: TGTGCCAGCAGGGGACAGGGCCGGGAAAAACTGTTTTTT. It specifies CASRGQGREKLFF.